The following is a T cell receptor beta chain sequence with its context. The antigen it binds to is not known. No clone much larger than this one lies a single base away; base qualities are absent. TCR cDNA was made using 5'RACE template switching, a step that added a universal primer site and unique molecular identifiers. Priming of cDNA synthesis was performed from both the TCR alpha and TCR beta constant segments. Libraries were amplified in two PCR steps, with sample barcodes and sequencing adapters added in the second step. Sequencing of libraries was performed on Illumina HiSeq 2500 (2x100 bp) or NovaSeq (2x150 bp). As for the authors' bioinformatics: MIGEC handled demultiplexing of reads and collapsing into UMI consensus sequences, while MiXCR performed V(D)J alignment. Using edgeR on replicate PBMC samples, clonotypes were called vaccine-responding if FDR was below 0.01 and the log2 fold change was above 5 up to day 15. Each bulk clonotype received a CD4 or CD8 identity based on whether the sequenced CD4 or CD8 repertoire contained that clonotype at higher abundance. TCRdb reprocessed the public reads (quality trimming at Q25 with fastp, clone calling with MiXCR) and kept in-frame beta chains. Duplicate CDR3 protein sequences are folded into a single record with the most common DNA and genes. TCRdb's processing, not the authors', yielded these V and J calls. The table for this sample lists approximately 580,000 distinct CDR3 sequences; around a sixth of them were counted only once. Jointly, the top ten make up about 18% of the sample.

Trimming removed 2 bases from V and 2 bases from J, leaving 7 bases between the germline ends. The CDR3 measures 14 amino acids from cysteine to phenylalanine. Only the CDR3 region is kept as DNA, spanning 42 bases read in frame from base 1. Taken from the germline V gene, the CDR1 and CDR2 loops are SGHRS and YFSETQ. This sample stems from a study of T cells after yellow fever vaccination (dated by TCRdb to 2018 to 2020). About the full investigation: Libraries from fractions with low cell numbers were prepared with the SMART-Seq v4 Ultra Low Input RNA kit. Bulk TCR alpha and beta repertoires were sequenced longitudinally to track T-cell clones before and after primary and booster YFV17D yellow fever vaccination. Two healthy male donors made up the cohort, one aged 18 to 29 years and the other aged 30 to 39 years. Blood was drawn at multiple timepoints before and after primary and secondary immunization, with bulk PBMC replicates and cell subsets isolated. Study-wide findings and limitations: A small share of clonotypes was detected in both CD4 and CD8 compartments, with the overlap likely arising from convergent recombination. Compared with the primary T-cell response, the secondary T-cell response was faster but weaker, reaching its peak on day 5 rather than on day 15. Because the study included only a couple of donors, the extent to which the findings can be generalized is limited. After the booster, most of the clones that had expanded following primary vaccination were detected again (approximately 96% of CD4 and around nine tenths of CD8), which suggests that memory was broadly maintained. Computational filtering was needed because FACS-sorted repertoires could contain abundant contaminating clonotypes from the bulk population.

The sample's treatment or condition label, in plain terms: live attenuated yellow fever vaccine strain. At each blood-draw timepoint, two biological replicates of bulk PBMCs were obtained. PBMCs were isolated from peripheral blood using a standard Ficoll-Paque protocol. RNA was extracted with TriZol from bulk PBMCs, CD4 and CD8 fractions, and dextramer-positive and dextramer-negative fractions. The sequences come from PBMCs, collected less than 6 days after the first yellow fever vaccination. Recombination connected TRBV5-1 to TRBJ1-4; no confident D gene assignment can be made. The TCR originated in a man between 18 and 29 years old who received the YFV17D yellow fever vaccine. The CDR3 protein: CASSLGWTNEKLFF. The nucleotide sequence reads TGCGCCAGCAGCTTAGGGTGGACTAATGAAAAACTGTTTTTT.